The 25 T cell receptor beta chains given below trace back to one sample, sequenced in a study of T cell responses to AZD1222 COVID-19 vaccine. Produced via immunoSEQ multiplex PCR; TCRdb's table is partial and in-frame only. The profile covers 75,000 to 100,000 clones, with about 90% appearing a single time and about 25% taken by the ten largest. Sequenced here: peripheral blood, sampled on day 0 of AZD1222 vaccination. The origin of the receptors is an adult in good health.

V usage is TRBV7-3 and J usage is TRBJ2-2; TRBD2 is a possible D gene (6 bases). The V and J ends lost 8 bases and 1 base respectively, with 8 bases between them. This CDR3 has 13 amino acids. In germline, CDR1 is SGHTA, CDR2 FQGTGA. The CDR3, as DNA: TGTGCCAGCGGGACTTTGAACACCGGGGAGCTGTTTTTT. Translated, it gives CASGTLNTGELFF.

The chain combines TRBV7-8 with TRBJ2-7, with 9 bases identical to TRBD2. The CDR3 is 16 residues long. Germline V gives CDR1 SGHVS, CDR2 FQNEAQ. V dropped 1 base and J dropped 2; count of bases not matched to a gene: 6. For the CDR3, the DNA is TGTGCCAGCAGCTTAGGAGCTAGCGGGACGCCCTACGAGCAGTACTTC. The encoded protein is CASSLGASGTPYEQYF.

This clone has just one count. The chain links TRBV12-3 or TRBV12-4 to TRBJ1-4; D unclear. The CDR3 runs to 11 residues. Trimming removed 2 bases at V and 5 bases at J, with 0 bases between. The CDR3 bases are TGTGCCAGCAGTTTAAATGAAAAACTGTTTTTT. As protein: CASSLNEKLFF.

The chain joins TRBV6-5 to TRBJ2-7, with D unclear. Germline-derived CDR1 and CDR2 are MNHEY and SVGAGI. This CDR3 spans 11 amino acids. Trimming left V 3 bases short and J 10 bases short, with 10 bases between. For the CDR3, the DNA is TGTGCCAGCAGTTATGGAGCTGATCAGTACTTC. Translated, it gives CASSYGADQYF.

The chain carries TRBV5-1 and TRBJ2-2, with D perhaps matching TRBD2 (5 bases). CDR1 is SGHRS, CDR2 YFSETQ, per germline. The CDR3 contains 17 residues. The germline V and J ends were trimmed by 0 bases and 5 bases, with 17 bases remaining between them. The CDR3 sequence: CASSLEASRLKTGELFF. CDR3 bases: TGCGCCAGCAGCTTGGAGGCTAGCCGGCTGAAGACCGGGGAGCTGTTTTTT.

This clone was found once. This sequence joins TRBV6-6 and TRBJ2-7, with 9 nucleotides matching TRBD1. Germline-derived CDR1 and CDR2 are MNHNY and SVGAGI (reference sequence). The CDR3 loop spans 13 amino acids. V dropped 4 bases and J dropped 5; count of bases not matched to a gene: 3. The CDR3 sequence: CASSWGQGNEQYF. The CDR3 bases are TGTGCCAGCAGTTGGGGACAGGGAAACGAGCAGTACTTC.

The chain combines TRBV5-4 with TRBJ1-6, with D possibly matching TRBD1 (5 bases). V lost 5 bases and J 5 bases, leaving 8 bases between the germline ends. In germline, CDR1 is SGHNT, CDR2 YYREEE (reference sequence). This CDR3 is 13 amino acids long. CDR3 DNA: TGTGCCAGCAGGCAGGGAAATAATTCACCCCTCCACTTT. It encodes CASRQGNNSPLHF.

CDR3 coding DNA: TGTGCCAGCAGTGAAGCCGAATGGGATGAGCAGTTCTTC. It translates to CASSEAEWDEQFF. V and J are TRBV2 and TRBJ2-1; D is undetermined. CDR1 is SNHLY and CDR2 is FYNNEI in the germline V gene. This CDR3 has 13 amino acids. The V gene lost 0 bases and the J gene lost 8 bases, with 8 bases spanning the gap.

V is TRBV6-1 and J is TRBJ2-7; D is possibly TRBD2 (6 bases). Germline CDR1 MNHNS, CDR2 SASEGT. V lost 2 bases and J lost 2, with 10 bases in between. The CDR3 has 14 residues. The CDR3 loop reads CASSEIAEAYEQYF. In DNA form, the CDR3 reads TGTGCCAGCAGTGAAATAGCGGAAGCCTACGAGCAGTACTTC.

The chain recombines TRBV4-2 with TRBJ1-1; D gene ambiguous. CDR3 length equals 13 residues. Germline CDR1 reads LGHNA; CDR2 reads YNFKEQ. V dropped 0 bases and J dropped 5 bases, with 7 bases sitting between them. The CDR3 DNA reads TGTGCCAGCAGCCAAGATCCCGGAACTGAAGCTTTCTTT. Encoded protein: CASSQDPGTEAFF.

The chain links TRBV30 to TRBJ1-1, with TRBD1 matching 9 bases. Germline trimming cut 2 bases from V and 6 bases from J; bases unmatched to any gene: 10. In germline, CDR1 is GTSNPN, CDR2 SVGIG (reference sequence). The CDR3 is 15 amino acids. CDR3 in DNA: TGTGCCTGGAGTCCCCCCGGACAGGGGAGGCCTGAAGCTTTCTTT. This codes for CAWSPPGQGRPEAFF.

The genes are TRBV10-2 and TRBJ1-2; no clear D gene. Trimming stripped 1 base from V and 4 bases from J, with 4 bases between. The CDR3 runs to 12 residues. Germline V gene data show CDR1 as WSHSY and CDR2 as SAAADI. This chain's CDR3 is CASSELVYGYTF. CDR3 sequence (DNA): TGCGCCAGCAGTGAGTTAGTCTATGGCTACACCTTC.

CDR3 residues: CASSQSIRVKKRYEQYF. The CDR3 nucleotides read TGCGCCAGCAGTCAATCGATACGGGTCAAAAAACGCTACGAGCAGTACTTC. The rearrangement uses TRBV23-1 and TRBJ2-7; no reliable D call. TRBV23-1 qualifies as an ORF whose function is uncertain. V was trimmed by 0 bases and J by 3 bases, leaving 18 bases between them. The CDR3 is 17 residues long.

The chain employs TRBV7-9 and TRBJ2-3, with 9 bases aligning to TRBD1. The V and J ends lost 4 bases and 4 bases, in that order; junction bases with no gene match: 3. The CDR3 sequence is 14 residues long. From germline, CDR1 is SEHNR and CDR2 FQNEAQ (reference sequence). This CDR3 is CASSSTGGPDTQYF. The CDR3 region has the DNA TGTGCCAGCAGCTCCACAGGGGGCCCAGATACGCAGTATTTT.

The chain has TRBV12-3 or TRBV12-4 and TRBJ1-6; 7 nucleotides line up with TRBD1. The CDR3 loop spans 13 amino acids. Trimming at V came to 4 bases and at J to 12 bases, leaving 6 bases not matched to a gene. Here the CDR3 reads CASSSRDSQPLHF. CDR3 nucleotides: TGTGCCAGCAGTTCCCGGGACAGCCAACCCCTCCACTTT.

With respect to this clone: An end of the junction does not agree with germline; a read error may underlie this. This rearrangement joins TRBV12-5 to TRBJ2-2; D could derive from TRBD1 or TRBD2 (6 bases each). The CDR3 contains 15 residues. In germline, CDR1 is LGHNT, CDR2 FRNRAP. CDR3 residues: CANGKGGENTGELFF. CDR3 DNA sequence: TGTGCTAATGGTAAGGGGGGCGAGAACACCGGGGAGCTGTTTTTT.

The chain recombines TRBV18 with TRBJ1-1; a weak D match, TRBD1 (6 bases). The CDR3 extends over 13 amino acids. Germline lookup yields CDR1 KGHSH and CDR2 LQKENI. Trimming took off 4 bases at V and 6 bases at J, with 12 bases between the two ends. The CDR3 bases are TGTGCCAGCTCACGGGACACAGCTTCTGAAGCTTTCTTT. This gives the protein CASSRDTASEAFF.

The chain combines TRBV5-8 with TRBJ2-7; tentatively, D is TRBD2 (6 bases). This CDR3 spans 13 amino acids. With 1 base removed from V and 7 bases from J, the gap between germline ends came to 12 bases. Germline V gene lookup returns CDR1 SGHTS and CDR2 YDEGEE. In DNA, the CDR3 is TGTGCCAGCAGCTTGCGGCAGGCGGGGGAGCAGTACTTC. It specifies CASSLRQAGEQYF.

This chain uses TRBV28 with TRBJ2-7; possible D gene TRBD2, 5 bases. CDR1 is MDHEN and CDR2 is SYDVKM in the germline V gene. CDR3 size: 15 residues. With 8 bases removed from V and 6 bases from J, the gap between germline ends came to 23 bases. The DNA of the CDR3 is TGTGCCAGCTCGAGGGCCCGGGGTCACCCGGTCGAGCAGTACTTC. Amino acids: CASSRARGHPVEQYF.

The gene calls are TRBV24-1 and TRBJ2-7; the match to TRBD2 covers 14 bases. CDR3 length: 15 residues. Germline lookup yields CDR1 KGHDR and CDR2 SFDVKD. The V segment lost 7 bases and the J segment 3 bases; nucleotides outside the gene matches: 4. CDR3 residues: CATSGTSGSYYEQYF. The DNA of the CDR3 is TGTGCCACCAGCGGGACTAGCGGGAGTTACTACGAGCAGTACTTC.

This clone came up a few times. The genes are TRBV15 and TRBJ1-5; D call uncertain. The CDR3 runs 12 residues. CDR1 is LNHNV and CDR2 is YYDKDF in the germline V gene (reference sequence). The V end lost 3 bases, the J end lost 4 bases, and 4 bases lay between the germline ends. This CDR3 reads CATSRKNQPQHF. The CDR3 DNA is TGTGCCACCAGCAGGAAAAATCAGCCCCAGCATTTT.

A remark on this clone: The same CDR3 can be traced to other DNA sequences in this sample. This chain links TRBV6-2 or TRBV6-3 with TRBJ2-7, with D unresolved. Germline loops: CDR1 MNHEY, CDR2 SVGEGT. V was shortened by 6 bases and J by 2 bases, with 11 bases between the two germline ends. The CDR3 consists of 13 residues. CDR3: CASSLLRTYEQYF. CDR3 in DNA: TGTGCCAGCAGCCTACTGAGAACCTACGAGCAGTACTTC.

CDR3: CASSPLAGNYEQYF. The CDR3 bases are TGTGCCAGCAGTCCCCTTGCCGGAAACTACGAGCAGTACTTC. This sequence joins TRBV6-5 and TRBJ2-7; D unresolved. Trimming removed 5 bases from V and 3 bases from J, with 14 bases in between. CDR1 is MNHEY, CDR2 SVGAGI, per germline. This CDR3 is built from 14 residues.

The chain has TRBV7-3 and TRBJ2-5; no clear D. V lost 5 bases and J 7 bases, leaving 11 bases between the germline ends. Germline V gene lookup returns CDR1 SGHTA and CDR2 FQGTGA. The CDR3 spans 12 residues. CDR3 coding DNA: TGTGCCAGCAGCGCTACGGTCGGGACCCAGTACTTC. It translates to CASSATVGTQYF. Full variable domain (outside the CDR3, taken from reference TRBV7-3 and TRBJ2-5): GAGVSQTPSNKVTEKGKYVELRCDPISGHTALYWYRQSLGQGPEFLIYFQGTGAADDSGLPNDRFFAVRPEGSVSTLKIQRTERGDSAVYLCASSATVGTQYFGPGTRLLVL.

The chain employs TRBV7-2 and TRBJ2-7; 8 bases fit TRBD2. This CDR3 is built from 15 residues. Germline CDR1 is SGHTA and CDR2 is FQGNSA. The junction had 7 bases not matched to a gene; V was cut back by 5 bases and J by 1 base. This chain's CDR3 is CASSAAAGGSYEQYF. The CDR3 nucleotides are TGTGCCAGCAGCGCGGCGGCGGGAGGTTCCTACGAGCAGTACTTC.